This TCR beta chain was captured in a study of radiation and T cells in renal cell carcinoma. Study observations and caveats: In blood, top tumor clones expanded by 2 weeks, shrinking by 4.

Indicated time point: blood 4 weeks post-SBRT, at nephrectomy. Stated treatment: 15 Gy SBRT to primary tumor, nephrectomy 4 weeks later. Nephrectomy followed 15 Gy stereotactic body radiation by 4 weeks. Serial blood draws occurred at baseline and 2 and 4 weeks post-SBRT. The tumor was a clear cell renal cell carcinoma. Some clones are missing from TCRdb's copy, which holds only in-frame ones; the method was immunoSEQ multiplex PCR. The table lists some 150,000 clones, 80% to 90% of them singletons, with around 17% in the top ten. With respect to this clone: The antigen remains unidentified.

The germline gives CDR1 SQVTM, CDR2 ANQGSEA. V was trimmed by 4 bases and J by 6 bases, leaving 9 bases between them. The CDR3 is made up of 11 amino acids. The receptor was isolated from a woman in her 50s with renal cell carcinoma. Here the sequenced sample was blood, taken from a patient whose treatment included radiotherapy and nephrectomy. This rearrangement joins TRBV29-1 to TRBJ1-2; the D gene is possibly TRBD1 (5 bases). The CDR3 reads CSVAGGHGYTF. CDR3 in DNA: TGCAGCGTTGCCGGGGGACATGGCTACACCTTC. Based on the CDR3 plus reference TRBV29-1 and TRBJ1-2, the full variable domain is SAVISQKPSRDICQRGTSLTIQCQVDSQVTMMFWYRQQPGQSLTLIATANQGSEATYESGFVIDKFPISRPNLTFSTLTVSNMSPEDSSIYLCSVAGGHGYTFGSGTRLTVV.